These T cell receptor beta chains were read from a single sample in a study of response to subunit inactivated influenza vaccine. TCRdb independently ran MiXCR on the RT-PCR reads; one entry per CDR3 protein. Among about 830,000 distinct CDR3 sequences listed, 18% were seen once. This material consisted of PBMCs from blood, taken 4 to 6 days after vaccination. All receptors derive from a man aged 45-60 years who received an inactivated influenza vaccine. The CDR3 runs from the conserved cysteine through the conserved F or W. A D gene is named only where the DNA matches it firmly. Size is stated for part of the rows, as once, few or many counts, or as a class when the clone is expanded.

j_call,d_call,clone_size,v_call,cdr3_aa,cdr3_nt
TRBJ2-7,TRBD1,few,TRBV9,CASSGRQGRFYEQYF,TGTGCCAGCAGCGGAAGACAGGGGCGATTCTACGAGCAGTACTTC
TRBJ2-7,TRBD1,NA,TRBV10-3,CAISAPGQGAREQYF,TGTGCCATCAGTGCTCCGGGACAGGGGGCACGCGAGCAGTACTTC
TRBJ2-2,TRBD2,few,TRBV12-3/TRBV12-4,CASSLTTLAGGLRRNTGELFF,TGTGCCAGCAGTTTAACGACGCTAGCGGGGGGGCTACGAAGGAACACCGGGGAGCTGTTTTTT
TRBJ2-5,TRBD2,few,TRBV10-2,CASRLAGTLGETQYF,TGCGCCAGCAGACTAGCGGGGACCCTCGGGGAGACCCAGTACTTC
TRBJ2-7,NA,few,TRBV20-1,CSARRGDGEQYF,TGCAGTGCTAGACGCGGGGACGGCGAGCAGTACTTC
TRBJ1-1,NA,NA,TRBV20-1,CSATQGFEAFF,TGCAGTGCAACTCAGGGTTTTGAAGCTTTCTTT
TRBJ1-5,NA,few,TRBV12-3/TRBV12-4,CASRSIDRNQPQHF,TGTGCCAGCAGATCCATTGACAGAAATCAGCCCCAGCATTTT
TRBJ2-7,NA,few,TRBV11-2,CASTSGQGLEMIFYEQYF,TGTGCCAGCACTTCCGGTCAGGGGCTTGAGATGATCTTCTACGAGCAGTACTTC
TRBJ2-7,NA,many,TRBV29-1,CSVEFSPTYEQYF,TGCAGCGTTGAATTCTCCCCAACCTACGAGCAGTACTTC
TRBJ1-2,TRBD1,NA,TRBV5-6,CASSSLRDRLYGYTF,TGTGCCAGCAGCTCGCTCCGGGACAGGCTCTATGGCTACACCTTC
TRBJ2-7,NA,many,TRBV29-1,CSVNDIAYEQYF,TGCAGCGTGAACGACATTGCCTACGAGCAGTACTTC
TRBJ2-5,NA,once,TRBV24-1,CATSDSPSPGRETQYF,TGTGCCACCAGTGATTCACCCAGCCCGGGGAGGGAGACCCAGTACTTC
TRBJ1-4,NA,NA,TRBV20-1,CSAREPGINEKLFF,TGCAGTGCTAGAGAACCGGGCATTAATGAAAAACTGTTTTTT